A single sample gave rise to the 32 T cell receptor beta chains below, sequenced in a study of OX40 agonist ivuxolimab in advanced cancers. Profiled with immunoSEQ multiplex PCR; TCRdb holds only in-frame clones, not every one. This table holds about 46,000 clones, over 75% found once. This specimen was CD4+ or CD8+ T cells sorted from blood, taken in a trial of the OX40 agonist ivuxolimab. These receptors all stem from an adult with an advanced solid tumor such as melanoma, head and neck, liver or kidney cancer.

The rearrangement joins TRBV5-5 to TRBJ2-6; D unresolved. This CDR3 region has 18 residues. Per the germline V gene, CDR1 is SGHKS and CDR2 is YYEKEE (reference sequence). Trimming left V 2 bases short and J 0 bases short, with 15 bases between. CDR3 DNA: TGTGCCAGCAGCTTTGATATAGGCCGCAACTCTGGGGCCAACGTCCTGACTTTC. Protein sequence: CASSFDIGRNSGANVLTF.

The gene calls are TRBV6-1 and TRBJ1-1; D is unresolved. V lost 5 bases and J lost 0, with 7 bases in between. The CDR3 spans 13 residues. Looked up from germline, CDR1 is MNHNS and CDR2 is SASEGT. The CDR3 region is CASSKQMNTEAFF. CDR3 coding DNA: TGTGCCAGCAGTAAACAGATGAACACTGAAGCTTTCTTT.

The V and J genes are TRBV4-2 and TRBJ2-5, with D possibly being TRBD1 (5 bases). Germline CDR1 LGHNA, CDR2 YNFKEQ. The germline V and J ends were trimmed by 1 base and 5 bases, with 17 bases remaining between them. This CDR3 region has 16 residues. The chain's CDR3 is CASSQGGAHGRETQYF. For the CDR3, the DNA is TGTGCCAGCAGCCAAGGGGGCGCACACGGCCGGGAGACCCAGTACTTC.

The chain uses TRBV10-2 and TRBJ2-3; TRBD2 matches 7 bases. CDR1 is WSHSY and CDR2 is SAAADI in the germline V gene. The trim removed 6 bases at V and 2 bases at J, leaving 8 bases unmatched. This CDR3 has 15 amino acids. For the CDR3, the DNA is TGCGCCAGCAGGTTCGGCGGGGGAAACACAGATACGCAGTATTTT. Translation gives CASRFGGGNTDTQYF.

The chain links TRBV30 to TRBJ1-1; D is ambiguous. Per the germline V gene, CDR1 is GTSNPN and CDR2 is SVGIG (reference sequence). There are 13 residues in the CDR3. Trimming stripped 1 base from V and 1 base from J, with 7 bases between. CDR3: CAWSETANTEAFF. In DNA form, the CDR3 reads TGTGCCTGGAGTGAAACAGCGAACACTGAAGCTTTCTTT.

This chain uses TRBV10-3 with TRBJ1-2; 9 bases agree with TRBD1. This CDR3 has 14 amino acids. CDR1 is ENHRY, CDR2 SYGVKD, per germline. The junction had 6 bases not matched to a gene; V was cut back by 6 bases and J by 4 bases. CDR3 residues: CAISPGTGFYGYTF. CDR3 in DNA: TGTGCCATCAGCCCCGGGACAGGGTTCTATGGCTACACCTTC.

This sequence joins TRBV19 and TRBJ1-3; no reliable D call. This CDR3 has 13 residues. CDR1 and CDR2 (germline): LNHDA, SQIVND (reference sequence). Between the trimmed V and J ends, which lost 5 bases and 2 bases, there was a span of 7 bases. The CDR3 region is CASSLSAGNTIYF. In nucleotides, the CDR3 is TGTGCCAGTAGTTTGTCAGCTGGAAACACCATATATTTT.

A single count supports this clone. V is TRBV19 and J is TRBJ1-5; D is unresolved. CDR3 length: 16 residues. V lost 3 bases and J 1 base, leaving 13 bases between the germline ends. The germline gives CDR1 LNHDA, CDR2 SQIVND (reference sequence). The CDR3: CASSIPYGGSNQPQHF. In DNA, the CDR3 is TGTGCCAGTAGTATCCCATATGGCGGGAGCAATCAGCCCCAGCATTTT.

With regard to this clone: A far larger clone is just one base off, so this is likely a read error. The sample contains more than one DNA sequence encoding this CDR3. This chain uses TRBV5-1 with TRBJ1-2, with a possible D match to TRBD1 (5 bases). The CDR3 runs 12 residues. Looked up from germline, CDR1 is SGHRS and CDR2 is YFSETQ. V lost 4 bases to trimming and J lost 6 bases, with 10 bases between them. CDR3 sequence: CASSTGLDGYTF. The CDR3 DNA is TGCGCCAGCAGCACGGGACTGGATGGCTACACCTTC.

This chain connects TRBV6-1 to TRBJ1-5; D remains unclear. The CDR3 has 14 residues. Trimming pared 3 bases from V and 0 bases from J, leaving 6 bases between. The germline CDR1 and CDR2 sequences are MNHNS and SASEGT. The CDR3 reads CASSEIGSNQPQHF. The CDR3 bases are TGTGCCAGCAGTGAGATAGGTAGCAATCAGCCCCAGCATTTT.

The chain carries TRBV6-1 and TRBJ2-7; a weak D match, TRBD1 (5 bases). Trimming pared 5 bases from V and 0 bases from J, leaving 11 bases between. Germline assignment: CDR1 MNHNS and CDR2 SASEGT. This CDR3 comprises 14 residues. The CDR3 DNA follows: TGTGCCAGCAGTTATGGACATGCCTCCTACGAGCAGTACTTC. This translates into CASSYGHASYEQYF.

The chain combines TRBV6-6 with TRBJ2-5; the D call may be TRBD1 or TRBD2 (6 bases each). V lost 5 bases and J 4 bases, leaving 11 bases between the germline ends. Per germline, CDR1 MNHNY and CDR2 SVGAGI (reference sequence). The CDR3 runs 13 residues. In DNA form, the CDR3 reads TGTGCCAGCAGTAGGGGGGCGTTAGAGACCCAGTACTTC. Its translation: CASSRGALETQYF.

This chain links TRBV30 with TRBJ1-4, with D possibly being TRBD1 (5 bases). This CDR3 is built from 12 residues. The V end lost 2 bases, the J end lost 8 bases, and 9 bases lay between the germline ends. Per germline, CDR1 GTSNPN and CDR2 SVGIG (reference sequence). CDR3 nucleotide sequence: TGTGCCTGGAGTAGGGGCGGAGAAAAACTGTTTTTT. Its translation: CAWSRGGEKLFF. The whole variable domain, filled in from reference TRBV30 and TRBJ1-4, reads SQTIHQWPATLVQPVGSPLSLECTVEGTSNPNLYWYRQAAGRGLQLLFYSVGIGQISSEVPQNLSASRPQDRQFILSSKKLLLSDSGFYLCAWSRGGEKLFFGSGTQLSVL.

The gene calls are TRBV5-1 and TRBJ2-1; 8 bases align to TRBD2. The V segment lost 2 bases and the J segment 5 bases; nucleotides outside the gene matches: 3. This CDR3 has 14 residues. The germline V gene encodes CDR1 SGHRS and CDR2 YFSETQ. The CDR3 loop is CASSFLAGNNEQFF. CDR3 nucleotides: TGCGCCAGCAGCTTCCTAGCGGGTAACAATGAGCAGTTCTTC.

The CDR3 loop is CASSQDNRGDYGYTF. In DNA form, the CDR3 reads TGTGCCAGCAGCCAAGATAACAGGGGGGACTATGGCTACACCTTC. The chain recombines TRBV4-2 with TRBJ1-2; TRBD1 matches at 8 bases. The germline gives CDR1 LGHNA, CDR2 YNFKEQ. V was clipped by 0 bases and J by 3 bases; unmatched bases: 3. The CDR3 covers 15 residues.

The chain is built from TRBV6-4 and TRBJ1-1, with a weak D call TRBD1 (6 bases). This CDR3 contains 15 residues. Looked up from germline, CDR1 is MRHNA and CDR2 is SNTAGT. V dropped 0 bases and J dropped 11 bases, with 19 bases sitting between them. The CDR3 spells CASSDSIRTAGWAFF. The CDR3 DNA reads TGTGCCAGCAGTGACTCTATTAGGACAGCGGGGTGGGCTTTCTTT.

The genes are TRBV6-1 and TRBJ1-1; TRBD1 aligns across 7 bases. The trim removed 4 bases at V and 4 bases at J, leaving 6 bases unmatched. The germline V gene encodes CDR1 MNHNS and CDR2 SASEGT. The CDR3 has 14 amino acids. Written as DNA, the CDR3 is TGTGCCAGCAGTGGACAGGGCGTAGGCACTGAAGCTTTCTTT. This gives the protein CASSGQGVGTEAFF.

The chain has TRBV19 and TRBJ1-3, with D maybe TRBD1 (5 bases). This CDR3 spans 15 amino acids. With 5 bases removed from V and 2 bases from J, the gap between germline ends came to 13 bases. CDR1 is LNHDA, CDR2 SQIVND, per germline (reference sequence). The CDR3 sequence is CASSSGGVPGNTIYF. CDR3 DNA: TGTGCCAGTAGTTCGGGGGGAGTACCTGGAAACACCATATATTTT.

The chain joins TRBV21-1 to TRBJ2-7; the table's D gene call, TRBD1, was not cross checked with the DNA. TRBV21-1 is a listed pseudogene. The CDR3 has 10 amino acids. This chain's CDR3 is CATGFYEQYF. DNA of the CDR3: TGTGCCACAGGGTTCTACGAGCAGTACTTC.

In DNA form, the CDR3 reads TGTGCCAGCAACATAGGGGGAAACTATGGCTACACCTTC. It is translated as CASNIGGNYGYTF. The chain combines TRBV2 with TRBJ1-2, with D perhaps matching TRBD1 (6 bases). Trimming pared 7 bases from V and 2 bases from J, leaving 11 bases between. Germline V gene sequence: CDR1 SNHLY, CDR2 FYNNEI. The CDR3 length is 13 residues.

This chain connects TRBV10-3 to TRBJ1-5; no definite D call. Per the germline V gene, CDR1 is ENHRY and CDR2 is SYGVKD. The CDR3 length is 15 residues. V gave up 2 bases and J gave up 1 base, with 9 bases separating them. CDR3 residues: CAISEGVGSNQPQHF. The CDR3 DNA reads TGTGCCATCAGTGAGGGGGTCGGGAGCAATCAGCCCCAGCATTTT.

The rearrangement links TRBV10-3 to TRBJ1-2; 7 nucleotides align to TRBD1. The ends lost 0 bases at V and 8 bases at J; junction bases unmatched: 12. The CDR3 is 16 amino acids. The germline CDR1 and CDR2 sequences are ENHRY and SYGVKD. DNA of the CDR3: TGTGCCATCAGTGAGTCGGTTGGAGGGGGCGCGCAAGGCTACACCTTC. Protein sequence: CAISESVGGGAQGYTF.

The rearrangement links TRBV11-2 to TRBJ2-3; D is unresolved. V lost 3 bases, J lost 3 bases, and 4 bases lay in between. This CDR3 has 12 amino acids. Germline V lookup: CDR1 SGHAT, CDR2 FQNNGV. CDR3 coding DNA: TGTGCCAGCAGCTTTATGACAGATACGCAGTATTTT. This sequence encodes CASSFMTDTQYF. The complete variable domain, with remaining parts taken from reference TRBV11-2 and TRBJ2-3, reads EAGVAQSPRYKIIEKRQSVAFWCNPISGHATLYWYQQILGQGPKLLIQFQNNGVVDDSQLPKDRFSAERLKGVDSTLKIQPAKLEDSAVYLCASSFMTDTQYFGPGTRLTVL.

Only a few counts were recorded for this clone. The chain links TRBV6-5 to TRBJ2-7, with 8 bases that match TRBD2. CDR1 is MNHEY, CDR2 SVGAGI, per germline. The CDR3 totals 15 residues. The J segment lost 5 bases and the V segment lost 4 bases, leaving 10 bases of the junction unmatched. CDR3 nucleotide sequence: TGTGCCAGCAGTTCCACCGGGACTAGGGTACACGAGCAGTACTTC. It translates to CASSSTGTRVHEQYF.

This chain uses TRBV6-1 with TRBJ2-3; D is ambiguous. The CDR3 contains 15 residues. Trimming took off 5 bases at V and 4 bases at J, with 16 bases between the two ends. Germline loops: CDR1 MNHNS, CDR2 SASEGT. The CDR3 here is CASSPQDTLADTQYF. In nucleotides, the CDR3 is TGTGCCAGCAGTCCCCAGGATACCCTAGCAGATACGCAGTATTTT.

V is TRBV6-5 and J is TRBJ1-2; D is unclear. Germline CDR1 is MNHEY and CDR2 is SVGAGI. Trimming took off 7 bases at V and 1 base at J, with 10 bases between the two ends. CDR3 size: 13 residues. CDR3 residues: CASTVGSNYGYTF. The CDR3 DNA is TGTGCCAGCACGGTGGGAAGTAACTATGGCTACACCTTC.

The chain couples TRBV5-8 to TRBJ2-7; 8 nucleotides line up with TRBD2. This CDR3 is built from 16 residues. V gave up 3 bases and J gave up 5 bases; unmatched junction bases: 13. CDR1 is SGHTS, CDR2 YDEGEE, per germline. The CDR3 DNA is TGTGCCAGCAGCTCCCCGGGGGGGAGGATAGTCGACGAGCAGTACTTC. The encoded protein is CASSSPGGRIVDEQYF.

V and J are TRBV11-2 and TRBJ2-5, with D hard to call. Trimming removed 5 bases from V and 4 bases from J, with 14 bases in between. This CDR3 is built from 14 residues. The germline V gene encodes CDR1 SGHAT and CDR2 FQNNGV. As DNA, the CDR3 is TGTGCCAGCAGCCTCGGACCGAGTGTAGAGACCCAGTACTTC. Protein: CASSLGPSVETQYF.

The chain recombines TRBV2 with TRBJ2-3, with D tentatively TRBD1 or TRBD2 (5 bases each). The CDR3 loop spans 15 amino acids. The germline V gene encodes CDR1 SNHLY and CDR2 FYNNEI. Trimming removed 7 bases from V and 1 base from J, with 15 bases in between. CDR3 region: CASNLFGTRTDTQYF. The CDR3 DNA reads TGTGCCAGCAATTTATTTGGGACCCGCACAGATACGCAGTATTTT.

The chain has TRBV6-1 and TRBJ2-1; either TRBD1 or TRBD2 may supply D (5 bases each). V was pared by 2 bases and J by 4 bases, with 12 bases between. Germline CDR1 reads MNHNS; CDR2 reads SASEGT. CDR3 length: 15 residues. The CDR3 loop reads CASSERWDGYNEQFF. The CDR3 DNA sequence: TGTGCCAGCAGTGAAAGGTGGGACGGGTACAATGAGCAGTTCTTC.

This chain uses TRBV5-4 with TRBJ2-4; possible D gene TRBD2, 7 bases. The CDR3 consists of 18 residues. Trimming shortened V by 0 bases and J by 4 bases, and 20 bases separated the two germline ends. Germline-derived CDR1 and CDR2 are SGHNT and YYREEE (reference sequence). DNA of the CDR3: TGTGCCAGCAGCTTGGGGACCGGGGGGCAAGGGTCGAAAAACATTCAGTACTTC. Its translation is CASSLGTGGQGSKNIQYF.

This sequence joins TRBV6-6 and TRBJ2-1; 10 nucleotides match TRBD2. CDR3 length: 16 amino acids. Germline CDR1 MNHNY, CDR2 SVGAGI (reference sequence). The V gene end was trimmed by 2 bases and the J gene end by 4 bases; junction bases not matched to a gene: 5. The CDR3 DNA is TGTGCCAGCAGTTACACAAGCGGGGGGGCTTACAATGAGCAGTTCTTC. Amino acids: CASSYTSGGAYNEQFF.